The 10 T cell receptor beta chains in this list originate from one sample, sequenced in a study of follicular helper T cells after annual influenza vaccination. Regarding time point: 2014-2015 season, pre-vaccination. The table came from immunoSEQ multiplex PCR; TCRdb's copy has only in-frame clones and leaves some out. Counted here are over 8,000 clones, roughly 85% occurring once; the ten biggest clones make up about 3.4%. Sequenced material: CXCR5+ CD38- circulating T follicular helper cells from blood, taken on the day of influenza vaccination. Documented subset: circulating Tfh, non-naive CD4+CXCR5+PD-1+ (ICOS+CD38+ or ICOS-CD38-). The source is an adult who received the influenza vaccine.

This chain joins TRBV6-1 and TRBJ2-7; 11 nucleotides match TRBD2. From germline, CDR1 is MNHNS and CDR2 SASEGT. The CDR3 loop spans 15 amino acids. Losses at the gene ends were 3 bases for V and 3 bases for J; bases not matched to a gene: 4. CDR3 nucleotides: TGTGCCAGCAGTGAGAAGGGACTAGCGGACTACGAGCAGTACTTC. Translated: CASSEKGLADYEQYF.

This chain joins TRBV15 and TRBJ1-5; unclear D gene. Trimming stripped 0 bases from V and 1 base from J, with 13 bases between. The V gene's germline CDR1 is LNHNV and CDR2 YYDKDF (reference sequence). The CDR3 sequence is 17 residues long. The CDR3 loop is CATSREYPGQSNQPQHF. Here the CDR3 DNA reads TGTGCCACCAGCAGAGAATACCCCGGGCAAAGCAATCAGCCCCAGCATTTT.

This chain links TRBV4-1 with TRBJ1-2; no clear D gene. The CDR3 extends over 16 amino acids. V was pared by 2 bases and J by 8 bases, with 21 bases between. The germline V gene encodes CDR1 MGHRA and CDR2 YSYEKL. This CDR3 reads CASSQPDLRGIGGYTF. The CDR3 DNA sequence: TGCGCCAGCAGCCAACCCGACCTTAGAGGGATTGGGGGCTACACCTTC.

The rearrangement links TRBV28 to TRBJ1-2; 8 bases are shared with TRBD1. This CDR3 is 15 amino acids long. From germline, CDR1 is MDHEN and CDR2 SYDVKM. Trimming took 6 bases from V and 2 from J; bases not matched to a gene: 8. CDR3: CASSETTGENYGYTF. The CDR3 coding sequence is TGTGCCAGCAGCGAGACGACAGGGGAGAACTATGGCTACACCTTC.

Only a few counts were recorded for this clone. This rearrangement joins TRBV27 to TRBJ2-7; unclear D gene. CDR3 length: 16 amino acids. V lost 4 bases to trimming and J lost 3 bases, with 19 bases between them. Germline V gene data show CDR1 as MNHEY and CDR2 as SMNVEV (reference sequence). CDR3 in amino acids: CASSSKPGSSNYEQYF. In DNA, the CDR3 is TGTGCCAGCAGTTCCAAGCCCGGCAGCAGCAACTACGAGCAGTACTTC.

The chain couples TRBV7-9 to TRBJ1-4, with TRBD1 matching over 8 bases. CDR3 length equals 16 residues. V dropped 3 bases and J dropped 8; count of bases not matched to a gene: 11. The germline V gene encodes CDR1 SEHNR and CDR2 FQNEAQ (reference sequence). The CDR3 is CASSFSAGTGAEKLFF. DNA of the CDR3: TGTGCCAGCAGCTTTTCGGCCGGGACAGGCGCAGAAAAACTGTTTTTT.

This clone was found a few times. The CDR3 nucleotides are TGTGCAAGTCGCTTAGCGTTGTGTTTAGCGGGGGATAATGAGCAGTTCTTC. Its translation: CASRLALCLAGDNEQFF. The genes are TRBV12-2 and TRBJ2-1; the table calls TRBD2, which could not be checked here. TRBV12-2 is recorded as a pseudogene. There are 17 residues in the CDR3.

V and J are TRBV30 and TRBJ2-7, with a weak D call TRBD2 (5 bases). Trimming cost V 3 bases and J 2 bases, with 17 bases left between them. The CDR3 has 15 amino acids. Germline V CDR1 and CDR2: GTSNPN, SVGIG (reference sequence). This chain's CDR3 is CAWRPPAGTPYEQYF. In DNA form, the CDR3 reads TGTGCCTGGAGGCCCCCGGCGGGTACACCCTACGAGCAGTACTTC.

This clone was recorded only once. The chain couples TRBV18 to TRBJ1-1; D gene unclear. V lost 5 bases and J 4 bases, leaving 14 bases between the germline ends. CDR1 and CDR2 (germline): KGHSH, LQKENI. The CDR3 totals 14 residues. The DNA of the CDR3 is TGTGCCAGCTCATCAGTTTCCGGAGGCACTGAAGCTTTCTTT. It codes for CASSSVSGGTEAFF.

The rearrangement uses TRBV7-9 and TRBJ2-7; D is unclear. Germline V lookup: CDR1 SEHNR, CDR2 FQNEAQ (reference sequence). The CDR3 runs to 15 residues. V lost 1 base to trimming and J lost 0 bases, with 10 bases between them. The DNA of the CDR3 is TGTGCCAGCAGCTTAGGAGTCAGAGGCTCCTACGAGCAGTACTTC. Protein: CASSLGVRGSYEQYF.